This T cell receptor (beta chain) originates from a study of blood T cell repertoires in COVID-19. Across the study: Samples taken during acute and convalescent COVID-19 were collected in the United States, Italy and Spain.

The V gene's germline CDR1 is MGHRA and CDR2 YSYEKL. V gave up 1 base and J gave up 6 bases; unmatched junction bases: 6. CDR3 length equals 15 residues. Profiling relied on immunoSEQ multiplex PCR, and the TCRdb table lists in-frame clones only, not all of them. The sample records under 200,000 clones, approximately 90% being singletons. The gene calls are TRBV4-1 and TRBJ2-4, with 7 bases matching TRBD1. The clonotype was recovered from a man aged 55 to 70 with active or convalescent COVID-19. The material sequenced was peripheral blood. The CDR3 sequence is CASSQAQGFGNIQYF. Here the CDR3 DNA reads TGCGCCAGCAGCCAAGCACAGGGGTTCGGAAACATTCAGTACTTC.